This T cell receptor (beta chain) was identified during a study of cytomegalovirus exposure and HLA in healthy donors. As for the study in general: In a previous analysis, nearly 120 million unique TCR beta sequences were found from 150 million to 200 million T cells.

Amplification used 60 Vbeta primers and 13 Jbeta primers. The assay was immunoSEQ multiplex PCR, and TCRdb's table has in-frame clones only and misses some. The data show approximately 120,000 clones, with 73% seen just once and about 8.4% held by the top ten. The V and J ends lost 8 bases and 1 base respectively, with 15 bases between them. Germline V gene data show CDR1 as MNHNS and CDR2 as SASEGT. This CDR3 contains 15 residues. The clonotype was recovered from a middle-aged man in good health and CMV-seronegative. The chain links TRBV6-1 to TRBJ1-5; TRBD1 might be the D (5 bases). The sample consisted of PBMCs. CDR3 loop: CASAARGESNQPQHF. The CDR3 DNA sequence: TGTGCCAGCGCCGCCCGGGGGGAGAGCAATCAGCCCCAGCATTTT.